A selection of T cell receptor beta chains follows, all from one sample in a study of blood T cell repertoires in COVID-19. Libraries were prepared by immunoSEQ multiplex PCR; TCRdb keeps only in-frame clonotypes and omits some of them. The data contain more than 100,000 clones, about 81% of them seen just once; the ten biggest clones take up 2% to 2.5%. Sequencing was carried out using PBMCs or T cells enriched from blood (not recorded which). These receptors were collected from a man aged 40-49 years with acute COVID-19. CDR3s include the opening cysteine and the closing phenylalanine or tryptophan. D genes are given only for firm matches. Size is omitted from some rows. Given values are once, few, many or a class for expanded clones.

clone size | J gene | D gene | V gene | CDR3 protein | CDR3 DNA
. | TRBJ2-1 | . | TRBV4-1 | CASSQAGHQNNEQFF | TGCGCCAGCAGCCAAGCTGGCCACCAAAACAATGAGCAGTTCTTC
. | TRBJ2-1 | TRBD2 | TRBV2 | CASSKTSGKNEQFF | TGTGCCAGCAGTAAAACTAGCGGGAAGAATGAGCAGTTCTTC
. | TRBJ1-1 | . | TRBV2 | CASSAEGNTEAFF | TGTGCCAGCAGCGCGGAAGGGAACACTGAAGCTTTCTTT
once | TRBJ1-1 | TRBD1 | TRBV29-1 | CSVSLTGETEAFF | TGCAGCGTCTCACTGACAGGGGAAACTGAAGCTTTCTTT
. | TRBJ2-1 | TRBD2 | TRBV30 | CAWSVLFGGGPYNEQFF | TGTGCCTGGAGTGTTCTGTTCGGGGGGGGCCCCTACAATGAGCAGTTCTTC
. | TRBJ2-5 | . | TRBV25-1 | CASSPRPGEETQYF | TGTGCCAGCAGTCCGCGACCGGGAGAAGAGACCCAGTACTTC
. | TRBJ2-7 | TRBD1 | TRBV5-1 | CASSQTGTASYEQYF | TGCGCCAGCAGCCAGACCGGGACAGCCTCCTACGAGCAGTACTTC
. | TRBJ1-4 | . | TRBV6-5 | CASSTGNEREKLFF | TGTGCCAGCAGTACTGGCAATGAGAGGGAAAAACTGTTTTTT
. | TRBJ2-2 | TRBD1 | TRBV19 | CASSMGQGAPRTGELFF | TGTGCCAGTAGTATGGGACAGGGGGCCCCCCGCACCGGGGAGCTGTTTTTT
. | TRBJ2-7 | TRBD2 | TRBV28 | CASSLSVAGTYEQYF | TGTGCCAGCAGTTTATCGGTAGCGGGTACGTACGAGCAGTACTTC
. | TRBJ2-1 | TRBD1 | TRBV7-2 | CASSLEGWDRQFF | TGTGCCAGCAGCTTAGAGGGATGGGACAGGCAGTTCTTC
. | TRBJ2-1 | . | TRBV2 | CASTLLGGREQFF | TGTGCCAGCACCCTCCTAGGGGGAAGGGAGCAGTTCTTC
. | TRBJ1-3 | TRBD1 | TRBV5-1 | CASSLDIRRTGISGNTIYF | TGCGCCAGCAGCTTGGATATCCGTAGGACAGGGATCTCTGGAAACACCATATATTTT
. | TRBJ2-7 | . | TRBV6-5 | CASRTGTRSNDEQYF | TGTGCCAGCAGGACCGGGACAAGGTCGAATGACGAGCAGTACTTC
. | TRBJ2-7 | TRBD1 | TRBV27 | CASSPGTGFTYEQYF | TGTGCCAGCAGCCCCGGGACAGGGTTTACCTACGAGCAGTACTTC
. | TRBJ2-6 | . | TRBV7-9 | CASSLSRANVLTF | TGTGCCAGCAGCTTATCAAGGGCCAACGTCCTGACTTTC
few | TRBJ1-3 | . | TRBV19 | CATMWGEDSGNTIYF | TGTGCCACCATGTGGGGAGAGGACTCTGGAAACACCATATATTTT
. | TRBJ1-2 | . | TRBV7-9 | CASSPPFRGVNYGYTF | TGTGCCAGCAGCCCGCCGTTTCGGGGGGTAAACTATGGCTACACCTTC
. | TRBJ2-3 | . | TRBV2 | CASTYTDTQYF | TGTGCCAGCACCTACACAGATACGCAGTATTTT
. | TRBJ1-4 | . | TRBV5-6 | CASSLEEGALNEKLFF | TGTGCCAGCAGCTTGGAGGAAGGGGCCCTTAATGAAAAACTGTTTTTT